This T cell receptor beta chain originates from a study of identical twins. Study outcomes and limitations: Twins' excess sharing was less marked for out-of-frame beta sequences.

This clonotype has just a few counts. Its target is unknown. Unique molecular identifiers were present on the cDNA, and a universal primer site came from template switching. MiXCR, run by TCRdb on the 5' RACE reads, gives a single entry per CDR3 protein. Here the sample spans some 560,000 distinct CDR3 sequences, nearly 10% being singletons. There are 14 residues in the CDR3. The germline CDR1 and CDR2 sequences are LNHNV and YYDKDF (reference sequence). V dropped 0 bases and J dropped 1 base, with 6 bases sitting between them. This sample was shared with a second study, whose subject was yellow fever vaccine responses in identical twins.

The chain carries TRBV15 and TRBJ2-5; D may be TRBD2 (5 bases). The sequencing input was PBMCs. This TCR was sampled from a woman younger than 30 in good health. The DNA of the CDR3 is TGTGCCACCAGCAGAGAGAGGGTCCAAGAGACCCAGTACTTC. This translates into CATSRERVQETQYF.